This T cell receptor (beta chain) was found in a study of CD8 T cells in ankylosing spondylitis (dated by TCRdb to 2017 to 2019). Notes on the research overall: To find TCR variants linked to disease, the study profiled T cell receptor beta repertoires in ankylosing spondylitis patients and healthy donors. Peripheral blood was sampled, and synovial fluid was additionally collected from ankylosing spondylitis patients. The whole study cohort included some 100 healthy donors and 25 ankylosing spondylitis patients. Points the paper makes about the study in general: Some motif variants were previously reported in synovial fluid and blood of reactive arthritis patients, suggesting common disease-initiation mechanisms. Significant enrichment of the disease-linked clones was reported in matched synovial fluid samples from ankylosing spondylitis patients. Blood from ankylosing spondylitis patients appeared to be characterized by a TCR beta motif composed of about eight highly homologous amino acid variants. In peripheral blood, the disease-linked clones were found at relatively low frequencies and had a CD8+ phenotype.

The sample holds a few counts of this clonotype. No cognate antigen has been identified for it. Per-nucleotide qualities are absent, and no much larger clonotype sits a single base away. The CDR3, cysteine through phenylalanine, is 14 amino acids long. Kept here is only the CDR3 DNA, which spans 42 bases and is read in frame from base 1. Relative to germline, V is 6 bases shorter and J is 0 bases shorter, with 12 bases between their ends. TCRdb lists the instrument as Illumina HiSeq 2500. TCR beta libraries were prepared by quantitative 5'-RACE with molecular barcodes. In the paper's pipeline: To identify disease-linked TCR variants, a new computational method was used, one built on a probabilistic model of VDJ rearrangement. The public reads were reprocessed in TCRdb via fastp at Q25 and MiXCR, keeping in-frame beta chains. Each CDR3 protein gets just one entry, which takes the most common genes and DNA from the rows behind it. It is TCRdb's table, rather than the study itself, that gives the V and J calls and clone size. The table for this sample lists about 130,000 distinct CDR3 sequences; 12% to 15% of them were counted only once. The ten largest account for roughly 3% of the sample.

Material: blood, either unsorted or a sorted T cell fraction (not recorded which). The chain joins TRBV12-3 or TRBV12-4 to TRBJ2-7, with a weak D call of TRBD2 (5 bases match). The clonotype was recovered from a female donor with ankylosing spondylitis or in good health (not recorded which). The CDR3 is CASRTGETSYEQYF. The DNA sequence reads TGTGCCAGCAGAACCGGGGAAACCTCCTACGAGCAGTACTTC.